This is a list of T cell receptor beta chains from one sample in a study of cytomegalovirus exposure and HLA in healthy donors. Libraries were prepared by immunoSEQ multiplex PCR; TCRdb keeps only in-frame clonotypes and omits some of them. The sample carries more than 95,000 clones, roughly 75% recorded once. The material sequenced was PBMCs. Receptor source: a woman aged 45-65 years in good health and CMV-seronegative. The CDR3 runs from the conserved cysteine through the conserved F or W. The D gene is left open where the match is weak. Expanded clones are given a class, and other clones once, few, many or no size at all.

d_call j_call v_call clone_size cdr3_aa cdr3_nt
TRBD1 TRBJ1-1 TRBV28 few CASQRQGVLVTEAFF TGTGCCAGCCAAAGACAGGGAGTTCTAGTAACTGAAGCTTTCTTT
- TRBJ2-1 TRBV5-1 - CASSLGENRHNEQFF TGCGCCAGCAGCTTGGGGGAGAACCGCCACAATGAGCAGTTCTTC
- TRBJ2-7 TRBV5-5 few CASSAPLARAASPYEQYF TGTGCCAGCAGCGCACCCCTCGCCAGAGCGGCTTCCCCCTACGAGCAGTACTTC
TRBD2 TRBJ2-7 TRBV15 - CATSRDQTGLAGGPTYEQYF TGTGCCACCAGCAGAGATCAGACGGGACTAGCGGGAGGGCCAACCTACGAGCAGTACTTC
TRBD2 TRBJ2-2 TRBV19 once CASSSGGGRAGTGELFF TGTGCCAGTAGTTCTGGGGGAGGGAGGGCTGGCACCGGGGAGCTGTTTTTT
- TRBJ1-5 TRBV5-8 - CASSLDSSAQPQHF TGTGCCAGCAGCTTGGACTCATCCGCTCAGCCCCAGCATTTT
TRBD1 TRBJ1-2 TRBV7-3 - CASSPDRGTGYTF TGTGCCAGCAGCCCGGACAGGGGGACTGGCTACACCTTC
TRBD2 TRBJ2-1 TRBV4-2 - CASSQGQRESNEQFF TGTGCCAGCAGCCAAGGCCAGCGGGAGAGTAATGAGCAGTTCTTC
- TRBJ1-2 TRBV20-1 few CSASGWYGYTF TGCAGTGCCTCAGGGTGGTATGGCTACACCTTC
TRBD1 TRBJ1-4 TRBV6-6 - CASRRTGSNEKLFF TGTGCCAGCAGACGGACAGGGTCTAATGAAAAACTGTTTTTT
TRBD2 TRBJ2-5 TRBV7-9 - CASNWGLAEETQYF TGTGCCAGCAACTGGGGCCTAGCGGAAGAGACCCAGTACTTC
TRBD1 TRBJ1-2 TRBV28 once CASSLGQAPGGYTF TGTGCCAGCAGTCTTGGACAGGCGCCGGGTGGCTACACCTTC
TRBD2 TRBJ2-3 TRBV6-4 - CASSESGTTYTDTQYF TGTGCCAGCAGTGAAAGCGGGACTACATACACAGATACGCAGTATTTT
- TRBJ1-2 TRBV7-2 - CASSLEGGKNYGYTF TGTGCCAGCAGCTTAGAAGGGGGAAAGAACTATGGCTACACCTTC
- TRBJ2-2 TRBV9 - CASSVSGGNTGELFF TGTGCCAGCAGCGTAAGTGGAGGGAACACCGGGGAGCTGTTTTTT
TRBD1 TRBJ2-1 TRBV4-3 - CASSQELGTGDNNEQFF TGCGCCAGCAGCCAGGAGCTGGGGACAGGGGATAACAATGAGCAGTTCTTC
TRBD1 TRBJ1-5 TRBV19 - CASSRQGKQPQHF TGTGCCAGTAGTCGACAGGGTAAGCAGCCCCAGCATTTT
TRBD1 TRBJ2-3 TRBV7-9 - CSSRLTGGGTDTQYF TGTTCCAGCAGACTTACAGGGGGTGGGACAGATACGCAGTATTTT
- TRBJ1-4 TRBV28 - CASCTANEKLFF TGTGCCAGTTGTACGGCTAATGAAAAACTGTTTTTT
- TRBJ2-7 TRBV7-2 - CASSLDGASDEQYF TGTGCCAGCAGCTTAGACGGGGCTAGCGACGAGCAGTACTTC
- TRBJ2-3 TRBV27 - CASTEGFGTDTQYF TGTGCCAGCACTGAGGGTTTCGGCACAGATACGCAGTATTTT
- TRBJ1-4 TRBV11-2 - CASCCNLRAPSTNEKLFF TGTGCCAGCTGCTGCAACCTCAGGGCCCCCTCAACTAATGAAAAACTGTTTTTT
TRBD2 TRBJ2-5 TRBV27 - CASSPGVGREGGPRETQYF TGTGCCAGCAGCCCTGGGGTAGGGCGCGAGGGAGGGCCCAGGGAGACCCAGTACTTC
- TRBJ1-2 TRBV5-4 - CASSGFGATTSSYTF TGTGCCAGCAGCGGCTTTGGGGCCACAACTTCGAGCTACACCTTC
- TRBJ2-2 TRBV2 - CASSRTPNTGELFF TGTGCCAGCAGCCGGACTCCGAACACCGGGGAGCTGTTTTTT
- TRBJ2-7 TRBV27 - CASSSSTAREYHSYEQYF TGTGCCAGCAGTTCCTCCACGGCTCGGGAGTACCACTCCTACGAGCAGTACTTC
TRBD1 TRBJ2-7 TRBV11-2 - CASSGGVVDRSSYEQYF TGTGCCAGCAGCGGAGGCGTGGTGGACAGGAGCTCCTACGAGCAGTACTTC
TRBD1 TRBJ1-1 TRBV27 - CASSPIGTGWVFF TGTGCCAGCAGTCCTATCGGGACAGGGTGGGTTTTCTTT
TRBD1 TRBJ1-1 TRBV28 once CATDRAGTEAFF TGTGCTACGGACAGGGCGGGTACTGAAGCTTTCTTT
- TRBJ2-7 TRBV27 - CASSYPGTSEQYF TGTGCCAGCAGTTACCCCGGGACAAGCGAGCAGTACTTC
TRBD2 TRBJ2-2 TRBV4-3 large CASSQDPAGGSGELFF TGCGCCAGCAGCCAAGATCCAGCGGGAGGTTCCGGGGAGCTGTTTTTT
- TRBJ2-1 TRBV6-5 - CASSLPGHPYNEQFF TGTGCCAGCAGTTTACCGGGACACCCCTACAATGAGCAGTTCTTC
- TRBJ1-3 TRBV30 few CAWSAGHPGNTIYF TGTGCCTGGAGCGCCGGACATCCTGGAAACACCATATATTTT
- TRBJ1-2 TRBV28 - CASNQGNYGYTF TGTGCCAGCAACCAGGGCAACTATGGCTACACCTTC
- TRBJ2-2 TRBV4-2 few CASSQVRARELTGELFF TGTGCCAGCAGCCAAGTGCGTGCCAGGGAACTGACCGGGGAGCTGTTTTTT
- TRBJ1-2 TRBV4-1 - CASSQDRGDNYGYTF TGCGCCAGCAGCCAAGATCGGGGGGACAACTATGGCTACACCTTC
- TRBJ2-3 TRBV5-6 few CASSSSGGTDTQYF TGTGCCAGCAGCTCCTCGGGGGGCACAGATACGCAGTATTTT